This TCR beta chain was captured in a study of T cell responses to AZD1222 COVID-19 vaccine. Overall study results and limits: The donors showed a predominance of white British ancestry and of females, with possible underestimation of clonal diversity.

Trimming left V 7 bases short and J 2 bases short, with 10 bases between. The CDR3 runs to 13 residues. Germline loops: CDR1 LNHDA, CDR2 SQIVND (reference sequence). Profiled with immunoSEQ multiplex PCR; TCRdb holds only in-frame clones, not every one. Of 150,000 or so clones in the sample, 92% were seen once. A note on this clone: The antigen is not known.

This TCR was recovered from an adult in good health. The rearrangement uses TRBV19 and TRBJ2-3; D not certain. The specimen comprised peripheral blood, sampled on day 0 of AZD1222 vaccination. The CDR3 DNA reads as TGTGCCAGTAACAACAGAGTCACAGATACGCAGTATTTT. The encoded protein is CASNNRVTDTQYF. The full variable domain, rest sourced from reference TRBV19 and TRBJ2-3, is DGGITQSPKYLFRKEGQNVTLSCEQNLNHDAMYWYRQDPGQGLRLIYYSQIVNDFQKGDIAEGYSVSREKKESFPLTVTSAQKNPTAFYLCASNNRVTDTQYFGPGTRLTVL.